A single sample gave rise to the 25 T cell receptor beta chains below, sequenced in a study of CD8 T cells in ankylosing spondylitis. Each CDR3 protein gets one entry after TCRdb re-called the 5' RACE reads with MiXCR. The sample comprises a few hundred thousand distinct CDR3 sequences, around 20% of which are singletons, and around 12% rests with the top ten. The material sequenced was blood, either unsorted or a sorted T cell fraction (not recorded which). The source of these receptors is a male donor with ankylosing spondylitis or in good health (not recorded which).

CDR3 region: CASSSLFSGAGDTQYF. In nucleotides, the CDR3 is TGTGCCAGCAGCTCTCTGTTTAGCGGGGCGGGTGATACGCAGTATTTT. The rearrangement uses TRBV5-6 and TRBJ2-3; 8 nucleotides match TRBD2. The CDR3 loop spans 16 amino acids. In germline, CDR1 is SGHDT, CDR2 YYEEEE. V shed 3 bases, J shed 6 bases, and the junction held 12 bases outside the gene matches. Combining the CDR3 with reference TRBV5-6 and TRBJ2-3 gives the whole variable domain DAGVTQSPTHLIKTRGQQVTLRCSPKSGHDTVSWYQQALGQGPQFIFQYYEEEERQRGNFPDRFSGHQFPNYSSELNVNALLLGDSALYLCASSSLFSGAGDTQYFGPGTRLTVL.

CDR3 sequence (DNA): TGTGCCACTAGGGACAGCTACACCTACGAGCAGTACTTC. Translated, it gives CATRDSYTYEQYF. This rearrangement joins TRBV24-1 to TRBJ2-7; 7 bases line up with TRBD1. The V segment lost 10 bases and the J segment 2 bases; nucleotides outside the gene matches: 7. The CDR3 runs to 13 residues. Germline assignment: CDR1 KGHDR and CDR2 SFDVKD.

This clonotype was seen more than once but under ten times. This chain joins TRBV7-9 and TRBJ2-7; tentatively, D is TRBD1 or TRBD2 (6 bases each). Germline V gene sequence: CDR1 SEHNR, CDR2 FQNEAQ (reference sequence). The CDR3 is 14 residues long. V was cut by 6 bases and J by 0 bases, with 12 bases left in between. CDR3 sequence: CASSEGGSSYEQYF. The DNA of the CDR3 is TGTGCCAGCAGTGAGGGGGGAAGCTCCTACGAGCAGTACTTC.

This clonotype appeared a few times. CDR3 nucleotides: TGTGCCAGCAGTTTCGGGGGGGCCATCTACGAGCAGTACTTC. Protein product: CASSFGGAIYEQYF. This chain links TRBV6-5 with TRBJ2-7, with 8 bases aligning to TRBD2. J was trimmed by 3 bases and V by 4 bases; bases with no gene match: 5. This CDR3 is built from 14 residues. CDR1 MNHEY and CDR2 SVGAGI come from the germline V gene.

The chain uses TRBV29-1 and TRBJ2-5, with 9 bases lining up with TRBD1. V lost 5 bases, J lost 4 bases, and 2 bases stayed unmatched. Germline lookup yields CDR1 SQVTM and CDR2 ANQGSEA. The CDR3 runs to 12 residues. Written as DNA, the CDR3 is TGCAGCGTTAGACAGGGGGGAGAGACCCAGTACTTC. Its translation: CSVRQGGETQYF. The full variable domain, completed using reference TRBV29-1 and TRBJ2-5, is SAVISQKPSRDICQRGTSLTIQCQVDSQVTMMFWYRQQPGQSLTLIATANQGSEATYESGFVIDKFPISRPNLTFSTLTVSNMSPEDSSIYLCSVRQGGETQYFGPGTRLLVL.

The table lists this clonotype with a few counts. The rearrangement links TRBV7-9 to TRBJ2-4; 7 bases are shared with TRBD1. CDR3 length: 16 residues. V was pared by 5 bases and J by 0 bases, with 7 bases of the junction left unmatched. Germline loops: CDR1 SEHNR, CDR2 FQNEAQ (reference sequence). CDR3 protein: CASSGRQGIAKNIQYF. Written as DNA, the CDR3 is TGTGCCAGCAGCGGCCGACAGGGAATAGCCAAAAACATTCAGTACTTC.

V gene TRBV20-1 combines with J gene TRBJ2-7; TRBD1 matches at 8 bases. The CDR3 is 16 amino acids. CDR1 is DFQATT and CDR2 is SNEGSKA in the germline V gene (reference sequence). With 0 bases clipped from V and 2 bases from J, the junction kept 9 bases outside the gene matches. DNA of the CDR3: TGCAGTGCTAGAGATAGGTGGACAGGGTCGGCCTACGAGCAGTACTTC. Its protein product is CSARDRWTGSAYEQYF.

The chain combines TRBV3-1 with TRBJ2-5; the match to TRBD2 covers 8 bases. Unmatched junction bases numbered 8, after V lost 0 bases and J lost 2 bases. Germline V gives CDR1 LGHDT, CDR2 YNNKEL (reference sequence). The CDR3 is 17 amino acids. The CDR3, as DNA: TGTGCCAGCAGCCAAGATGCAGCGGGGGCCCCTCAAGAGACCCAGTACTTC. As protein: CASSQDAAGAPQETQYF.

The gene calls are TRBV5-1 and TRBJ2-1; D might be TRBD2 (6 bases). V lost 5 bases, J lost 0 bases, and 15 bases lay in between. The CDR3 runs to 16 residues. Per the germline V gene, CDR1 is SGHRS and CDR2 is YFSETQ. The CDR3 is CASSQIHGSSYNEQFF. Written as DNA, the CDR3 is TGCGCCAGCAGTCAAATTCACGGGAGCTCCTACAATGAGCAGTTCTTC.

This clonotype was seen a few times. The CDR3 DNA reads TGTGCCAGCAGCTCTTGGGAGAATCGGTATGGCTACACCTTC. Translation gives CASSSWENRYGYTF. The rearrangement links TRBV14 to TRBJ1-2; D gene unclear. This CDR3 comprises 14 residues. Trimming pared 5 bases from V and 5 bases from J, leaving 15 bases between. Looked up from germline, CDR1 is SGHDN and CDR2 is FVKESK.

In its sample, this clonotype was seen a few times. The chain joins TRBV24-1 to TRBJ2-3, with TRBD2 as a possible D gene (5 bases). The CDR3 covers 16 residues. Germline V gives CDR1 KGHDR, CDR2 SFDVKD. V was cut by 2 bases and J by 1 base, with 12 bases left in between. CDR3 sequence: CATSDSGRGGTDTQYF. The CDR3, as DNA: TGTGCCACCAGTGATTCAGGACGGGGAGGCACAGATACGCAGTATTTT.

There are a few counts of this clonotype. This chain connects TRBV20-1 to TRBJ2-1; no reliable D call. V was shortened by 5 bases and J by 0 bases, with 11 bases between the two germline ends. The CDR3 consists of 14 residues. Germline assignment: CDR1 DFQATT and CDR2 SNEGSKA (reference sequence). CDR3 sequence (DNA): TGCAGTGCTGAGTTACGAAGCTCCTACAATGAGCAGTTCTTC. Protein sequence: CSAELRSSYNEQFF.

The chain links TRBV7-9 to TRBJ2-5, with D possibly being TRBD2 (5 bases). The CDR3 covers 14 residues. CDR1 is SEHNR and CDR2 is FQNEAQ in the germline V gene (reference sequence). V lost 3 bases and J 2 bases, leaving 10 bases between the germline ends. The CDR3: CASSFGREQETQYF. The DNA for the CDR3 is TGTGCCAGCAGCTTTGGACGGGAACAAGAGACCCAGTACTTC.

CDR3 sequence: CASSLRLADMNTGELFF. CDR3 DNA sequence: TGTGCCAGCAGCTTAAGACTAGCGGATATGAACACCGGGGAGCTGTTTTTT. This chain connects TRBV7-3 to TRBJ2-2, with 9 bases that match TRBD2. CDR1 is SGHTA and CDR2 is FQGTGA in the germline V gene. The junction had 4 bases not matched to a gene; V was cut back by 1 base and J by 1 base. The CDR3 sequence is 17 residues long.

This clonotype was picked up a small number of times. J is TRBJ2-5 and V is TRBV28; 8 bases map to TRBD2. Germline V gene lookup returns CDR1 MDHEN and CDR2 SYDVKM. The CDR3 runs 15 residues. After removal of 7 bases from V and 3 bases from J, the junction contained 10 bases not matched to a gene. This chain's CDR3 is CASNQLAEKEETQYF. DNA for the CDR3: TGTGCCAGCAACCAACTAGCGGAAAAAGAAGAGACCCAGTACTTC.

The chain is built from TRBV11-2 and TRBJ2-5; D is undetermined. Trimming took off 5 bases at V and 5 bases at J, with 18 bases between the two ends. This CDR3 region has 15 residues. From germline, CDR1 is SGHAT and CDR2 FQNNGV. The CDR3 DNA is TGTGCCAGCAGCCTCCCGACCAGGACCGGGGAGACCCAGTACTTC. This gives the protein CASSLPTRTGETQYF.

The gene calls are TRBV11-2 and TRBJ2-3; the D is unclear. Trimming stripped 2 bases from V and 8 bases from J, with 20 bases between. The CDR3 consists of 16 residues. Germline V gene data show CDR1 as SGHAT and CDR2 as FQNNGV. Here the CDR3 reads CASSLFSEPPWGTQYF. Written as DNA, the CDR3 is TGTGCCAGCAGCTTATTCAGCGAACCCCCTTGGGGTACGCAGTATTTT. Drawing the rest from reference TRBV11-2 and TRBJ2-3, the complete variable domain is EAGVAQSPRYKIIEKRQSVAFWCNPISGHATLYWYQQILGQGPKLLIQFQNNGVVDDSQLPKDRFSAERLKGVDSTLKIQPAKLEDSAVYLCASSLFSEPPWGTQYFGPGTRLTVL.

The chain couples TRBV28 to TRBJ2-3, with no clear D. V was pared by 8 bases and J by 6 bases, with 9 bases between. The germline CDR1 and CDR2 sequences are MDHEN and SYDVKM. The CDR3 spans 11 residues. This CDR3 reads CASPHPDTQYF. CDR3 in DNA: TGTGCCAGCCCCCACCCCGATACGCAGTATTTT. Supplemented by reference TRBV28 and TRBJ2-3, the full variable domain reads DVKVTQSSRYLVKRTGEKVFLECVQDMDHENMFWYRQDPGLGLRLIYFSYDVKMKEKGDIPEGYSVSREKKERFSLILESASTNQTSMYLCASPHPDTQYFGPGTRLTVL.

The rearrangement links TRBV6-1 to TRBJ2-6, with D perhaps TRBD1 (5 bases). Germline loops: CDR1 MNHNS, CDR2 SASEGT. Trimming pared 9 bases from V and 2 bases from J, leaving 26 bases between. This CDR3 comprises 19 residues. The CDR3 DNA follows: TGTGCCAGAAAGGTTAAGGGGCCAATCGAGGACCCTGGGGCCAACGTCCTGACTTTC. It specifies CARKVKGPIEDPGANVLTF.

This clonotype has only a few counts. This CDR3 reads CASSLSAGTGELFF. The CDR3 region has the DNA TGTGCCAGCAGTTTATCAGCGGGCACCGGGGAGCTGTTTTTT. The chain couples TRBV27 to TRBJ2-2, with a weak D call TRBD2 (6 bases). The V end lost 0 bases, the J end lost 4 bases, and 6 bases lay between the germline ends. Germline V gene data show CDR1 as MNHEY and CDR2 as SMNVEV (reference sequence). The CDR3 runs to 14 residues.

The rearrangement uses TRBV6-4 and TRBJ2-5; D gene unclear. The CDR3 sequence is 13 residues long. Germline CDR1 MRHNA, CDR2 SNTAGT. Trimming removed 5 bases from V and 3 bases from J, with 10 bases in between. The CDR3 spells CASSLTSEETQYF. In DNA, the CDR3 is TGTGCCAGCAGTCTTACCAGCGAAGAGACCCAGTACTTC.

The gene calls are TRBV9 and TRBJ1-1; D perhaps matches TRBD1 (5 bases). The V gene's germline CDR1 is SGDLS and CDR2 YYNGEE. The CDR3 sequence is 14 residues long. Between the trimmed V and J ends, which lost 2 bases and 2 bases, there was a span of 10 bases. CDR3 nucleotides: TGTGCCAGCAGCGTGGACAAGCATAACACTGAAGCTTTCTTT. It codes for CASSVDKHNTEAFF.

A few counts support this clonotype. The rearrangement uses TRBV7-2 and TRBJ2-3, with TRBD2 matching 10 bases. The germline gives CDR1 SGHTA, CDR2 FQGNSA. The CDR3 consists of 16 residues. With 3 bases clipped from V and 2 bases from J, the junction kept 5 bases outside the gene matches. CDR3: CASSFMSGGDTDTQYF. The CDR3 coding sequence is TGTGCCAGCAGCTTCATGAGCGGGGGGGACACAGATACGCAGTATTTT.

The chain links TRBV6-5 to TRBJ1-5; 8 nucleotides agree with TRBD1. J lost 4 bases, V lost 2 bases, and 1 base had no gene match. Germline CDR1 and CDR2: MNHEY and SVGAGI. CDR3 length: 14 amino acids. The CDR3 here is CASSYRDRNQPQHF. As DNA, the CDR3 is TGTGCCAGCAGTTACCGGGACAGGAATCAGCCCCAGCATTTT.

The rearrangement joins TRBV6-2 or TRBV6-3 to TRBJ1-5; 10 bases are shared with TRBD1. This CDR3 has 15 residues. The V gene end was trimmed by 8 bases and the J gene end by 7 bases; junction bases not matched to a gene: 11. The germline V gene has CDR1 MNHEY and CDR2 SVGEGT. CDR3 nucleotides: TGTGCCAGCCACCCGTTGGACAGGGGGTTGCAGCCCCAGCATTTT. It translates to CASHPLDRGLQPQHF.